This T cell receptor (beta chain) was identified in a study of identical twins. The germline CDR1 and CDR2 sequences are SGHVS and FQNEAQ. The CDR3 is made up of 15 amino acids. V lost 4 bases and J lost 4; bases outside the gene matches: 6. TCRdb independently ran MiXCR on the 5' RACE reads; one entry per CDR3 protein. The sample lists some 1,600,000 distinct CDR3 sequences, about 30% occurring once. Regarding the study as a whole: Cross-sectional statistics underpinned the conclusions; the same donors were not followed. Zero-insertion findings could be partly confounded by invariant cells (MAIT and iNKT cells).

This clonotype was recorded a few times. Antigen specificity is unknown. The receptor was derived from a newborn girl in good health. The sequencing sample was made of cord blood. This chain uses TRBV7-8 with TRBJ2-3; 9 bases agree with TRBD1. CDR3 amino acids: CASSYRTGAADTQYF. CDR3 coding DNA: TGTGCCAGCAGCTACAGGACAGGGGCGGCAGATACGCAGTATTTT. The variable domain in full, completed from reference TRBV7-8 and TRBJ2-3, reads GAGVSQSPRYKVAKRGQDVALRCDPISGHVSLFWYQQALGQGPEFLTYFQNEAQLDKSGLPSDRFFAERPEGSVSTLKIQRTQQEDSAVYLCASSYRTGAADTQYFGPGTRLTVL.